This TCR beta chain stems from a study of blood T cell repertoires in COVID-19. Libraries were prepared by immunoSEQ multiplex PCR; TCRdb keeps only in-frame clonotypes and omits some of them. In the table there are approximately 390,000 clones, roughly 89% of which are singletons. The CDR3 is 19 residues long. CDR1 and CDR2 (germline): SEHNR, FQNEAQ (reference sequence). V trimming: 5 bases; J trimming: 0 bases; junction bases outside the gene matches: 11. Input material: peripheral blood. The TCR sequence derives from a man between 18 and 35 years old with active or convalescent COVID-19. The J gene is TRBJ2-1, the V gene TRBV7-9, with 12 bases identical to TRBD2. CDR3 nucleotide sequence: TGTGCCAGCAGCCCCTTGGGACTAGCGGGCGGGAGCTCCTACAATGAGCAGTTCTTC. It encodes CASSPLGLAGGSSYNEQFF.